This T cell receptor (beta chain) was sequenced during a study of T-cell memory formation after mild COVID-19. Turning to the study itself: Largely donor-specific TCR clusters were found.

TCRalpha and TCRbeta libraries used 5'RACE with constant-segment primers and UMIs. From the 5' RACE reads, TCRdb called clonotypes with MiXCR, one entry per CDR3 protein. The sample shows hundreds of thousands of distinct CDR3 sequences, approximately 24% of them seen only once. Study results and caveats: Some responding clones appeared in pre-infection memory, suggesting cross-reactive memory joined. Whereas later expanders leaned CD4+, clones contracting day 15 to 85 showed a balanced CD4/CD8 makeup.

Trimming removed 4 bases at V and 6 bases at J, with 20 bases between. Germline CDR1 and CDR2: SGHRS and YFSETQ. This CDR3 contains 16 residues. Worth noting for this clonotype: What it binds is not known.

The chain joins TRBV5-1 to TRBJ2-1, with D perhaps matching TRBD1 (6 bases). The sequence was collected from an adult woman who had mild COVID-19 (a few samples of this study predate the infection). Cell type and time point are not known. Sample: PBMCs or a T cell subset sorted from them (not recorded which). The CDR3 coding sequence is TGCGCCAGCAGCCCCCCCTCGGGACAACCTACCAATGAGCAGTTCTTC. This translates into CASSPPSGQPTNEQFF.